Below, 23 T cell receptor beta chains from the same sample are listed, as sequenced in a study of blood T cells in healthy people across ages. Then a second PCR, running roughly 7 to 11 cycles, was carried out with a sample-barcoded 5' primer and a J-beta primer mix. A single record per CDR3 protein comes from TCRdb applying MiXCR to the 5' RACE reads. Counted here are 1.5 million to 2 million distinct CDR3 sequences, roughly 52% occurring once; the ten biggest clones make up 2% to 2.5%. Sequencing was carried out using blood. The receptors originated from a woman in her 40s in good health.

The CDR3 nucleotides are TGTGCCAGCAGTTTAGGCAGGGAATACATTCAGTACTTC. Encoded protein: CASSLGREYIQYF. The rearrangement joins TRBV27 to TRBJ2-7, with D possibly matching TRBD1 (5 bases). The J call may be faulty, since TRBJ2-4 better matches the DNA end. The CDR3 is 13 residues long. The germline V gene has CDR1 MNHEY and CDR2 SMNVEV (reference sequence).

CDR3 in amino acids: CASSGPGSEETQYF. CDR3 DNA: TGTGCCAGCAGCGGCCCAGGGAGTGAAGAGACCCAGTACTTC. The chain recombines TRBV14 with TRBJ2-5; D is tentatively TRBD1 or TRBD2 (5 bases each). The germline V gene has CDR1 SGHDN and CDR2 FVKESK. CDR3 length: 14 amino acids. The V gene lost 5 bases and the J gene lost 3 bases, with 13 bases spanning the gap.

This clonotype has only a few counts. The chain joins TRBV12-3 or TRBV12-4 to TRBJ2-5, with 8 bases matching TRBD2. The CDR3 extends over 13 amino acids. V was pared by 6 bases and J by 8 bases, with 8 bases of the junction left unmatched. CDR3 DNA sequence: TGTGCCAGCAGCTTGACTAGCGACCGCACCCAGTACTTC. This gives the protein CASSLTSDRTQYF.

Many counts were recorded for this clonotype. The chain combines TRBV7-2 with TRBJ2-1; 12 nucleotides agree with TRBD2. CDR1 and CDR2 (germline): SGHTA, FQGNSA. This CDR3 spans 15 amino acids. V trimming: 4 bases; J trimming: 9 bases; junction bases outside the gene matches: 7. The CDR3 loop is CASSSLAGGHGEQFF. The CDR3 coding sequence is TGTGCCAGCAGCTCCCTAGCGGGGGGGCATGGTGAGCAGTTCTTC.

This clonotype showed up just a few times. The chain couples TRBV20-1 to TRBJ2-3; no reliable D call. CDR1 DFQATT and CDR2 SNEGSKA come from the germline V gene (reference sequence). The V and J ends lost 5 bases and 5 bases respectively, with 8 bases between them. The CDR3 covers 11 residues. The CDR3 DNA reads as TGCAGTGCTCCTAGAGGAGATACGCAGTATTTT. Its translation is CSAPRGDTQYF.

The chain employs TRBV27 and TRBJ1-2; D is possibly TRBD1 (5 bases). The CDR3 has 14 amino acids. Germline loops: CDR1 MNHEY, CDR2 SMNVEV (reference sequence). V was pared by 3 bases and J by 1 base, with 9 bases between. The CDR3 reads CASSFSQVNYGYTF. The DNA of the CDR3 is TGTGCCAGCAGTTTCTCACAGGTTAACTATGGCTACACCTTC.

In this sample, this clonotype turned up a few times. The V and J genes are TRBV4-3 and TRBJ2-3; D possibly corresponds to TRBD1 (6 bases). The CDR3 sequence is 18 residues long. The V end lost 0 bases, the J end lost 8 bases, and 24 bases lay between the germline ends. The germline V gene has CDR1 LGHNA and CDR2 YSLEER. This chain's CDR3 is CASSQDLRPKGDPGTQYF. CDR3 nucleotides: TGCGCCAGCAGCCAAGACCTTAGACCGAAGGGGGACCCCGGTACGCAGTATTTT.

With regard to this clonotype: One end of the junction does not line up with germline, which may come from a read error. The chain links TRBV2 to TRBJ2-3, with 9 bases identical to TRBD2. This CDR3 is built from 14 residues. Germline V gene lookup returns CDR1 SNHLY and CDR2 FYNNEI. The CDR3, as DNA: TGTGTCAGCGCGGCGGGACTAGCAACCGATACGCAGTATTTT. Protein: CVSAAGLATDTQYF.

The CDR3, as DNA: TGTGCCAGCAGCTTCCGCACCCCAGATACGCAGTATTTT. Residues: CASSFRTPDTQYF. The chain combines TRBV7-3 with TRBJ2-3; D ambiguous. The germline gives CDR1 SGHTA, CDR2 FQGTGA. CDR3 length: 13 amino acids. Deletions cut 3 bases from V and 4 bases from J, with 8 bases between.

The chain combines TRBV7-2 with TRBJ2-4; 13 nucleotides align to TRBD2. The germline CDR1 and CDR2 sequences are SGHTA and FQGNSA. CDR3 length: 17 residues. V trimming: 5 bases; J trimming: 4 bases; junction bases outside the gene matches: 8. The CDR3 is CASSTRGLAGSKNIQYF. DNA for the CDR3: TGTGCCAGCAGCACCCGGGGACTAGCGGGGTCGAAAAACATTCAGTACTTC.

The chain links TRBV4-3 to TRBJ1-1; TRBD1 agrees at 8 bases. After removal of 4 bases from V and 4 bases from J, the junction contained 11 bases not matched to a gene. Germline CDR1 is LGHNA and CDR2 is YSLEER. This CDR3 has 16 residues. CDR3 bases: TGCGCCAGCAGCCCCGGACAGGGCCCTACCCTCACTGAAGCTTTCTTT. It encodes CASSPGQGPTLTEAFF.

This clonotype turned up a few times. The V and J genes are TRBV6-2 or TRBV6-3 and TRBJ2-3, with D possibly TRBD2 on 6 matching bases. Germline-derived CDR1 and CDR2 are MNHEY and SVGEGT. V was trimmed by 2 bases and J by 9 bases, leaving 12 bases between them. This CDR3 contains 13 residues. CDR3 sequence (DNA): TGTGCCAGCAGTTACGGTCTCGGGGGAACGCAGTATTTT. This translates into CASSYGLGGTQYF.

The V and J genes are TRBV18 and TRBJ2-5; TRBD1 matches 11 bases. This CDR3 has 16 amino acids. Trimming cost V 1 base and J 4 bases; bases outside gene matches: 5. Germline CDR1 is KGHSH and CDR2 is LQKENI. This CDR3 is CASSPRRTGGAETQYF. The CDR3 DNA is TGTGCCAGCTCACCACGGCGGACAGGGGGCGCAGAGACCCAGTACTTC.

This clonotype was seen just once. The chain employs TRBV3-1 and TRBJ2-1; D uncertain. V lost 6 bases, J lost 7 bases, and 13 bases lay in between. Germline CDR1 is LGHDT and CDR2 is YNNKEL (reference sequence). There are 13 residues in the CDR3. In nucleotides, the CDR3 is TGTGCCAGCAGAAAGAAGGGCTCGAATGAGCAGTTCTTC. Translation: CASRKKGSNEQFF.

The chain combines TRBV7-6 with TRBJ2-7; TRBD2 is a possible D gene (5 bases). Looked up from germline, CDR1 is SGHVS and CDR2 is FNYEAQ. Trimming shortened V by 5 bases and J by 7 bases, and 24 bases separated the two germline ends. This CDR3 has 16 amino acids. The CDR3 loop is CASSLIGGGEYNEQYF. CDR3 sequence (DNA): TGTGCCAGCAGCCTGATCGGAGGAGGAGAGTACAATGAGCAGTACTTC.

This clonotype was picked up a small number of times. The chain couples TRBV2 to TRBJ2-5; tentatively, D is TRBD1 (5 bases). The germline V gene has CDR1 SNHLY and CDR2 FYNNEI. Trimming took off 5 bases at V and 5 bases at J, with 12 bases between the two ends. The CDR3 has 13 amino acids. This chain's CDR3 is CASSRGWAETQYF. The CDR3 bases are TGTGCCAGCAGTAGGGGATGGGCGGAGACCCAGTACTTC.

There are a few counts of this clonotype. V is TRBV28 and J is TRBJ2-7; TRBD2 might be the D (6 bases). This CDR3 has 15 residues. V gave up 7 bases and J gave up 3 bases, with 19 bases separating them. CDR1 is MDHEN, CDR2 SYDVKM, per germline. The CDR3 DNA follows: TGTGCCAGCACCTCGTGGGGCCAGGGAGGCTACGAGCAGTACTTC. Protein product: CASTSWGQGGYEQYF.

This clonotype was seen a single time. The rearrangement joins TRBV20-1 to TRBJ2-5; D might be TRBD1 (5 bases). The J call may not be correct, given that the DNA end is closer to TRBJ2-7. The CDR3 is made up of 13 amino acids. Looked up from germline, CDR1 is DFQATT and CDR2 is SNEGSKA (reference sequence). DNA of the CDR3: TGCAGTGCCAGGGCTAGTAGGTCCCACGAGCAGTACTTC. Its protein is CSARASRSHEQYF.

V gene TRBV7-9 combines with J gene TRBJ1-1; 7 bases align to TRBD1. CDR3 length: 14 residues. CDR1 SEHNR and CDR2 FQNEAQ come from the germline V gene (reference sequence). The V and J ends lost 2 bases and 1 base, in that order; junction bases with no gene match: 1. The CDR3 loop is CASSLPGGNTEAFF. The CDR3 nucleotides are TGTGCCAGCAGCTTACCAGGGGGGAACACTGAAGCTTTCTTT. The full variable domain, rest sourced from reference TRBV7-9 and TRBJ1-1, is DTGVSQNPRHKITKRGQNVTFRCDPISEHNRLYWYRQTLGQGPEFLTYFQNEAQLEKSRLLSDRFSAERPKGSFSTLEIQRTEQGDSAMYLCASSLPGGNTEAFFGQGTRLTVV.

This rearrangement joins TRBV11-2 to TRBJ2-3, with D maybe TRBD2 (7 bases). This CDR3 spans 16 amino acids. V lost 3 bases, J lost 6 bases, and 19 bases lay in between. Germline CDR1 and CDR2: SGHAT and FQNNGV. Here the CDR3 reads CASSFWRGPPADTQYF. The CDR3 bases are TGTGCCAGCAGCTTTTGGCGGGGGCCCCCGGCGGATACGCAGTATTTT.

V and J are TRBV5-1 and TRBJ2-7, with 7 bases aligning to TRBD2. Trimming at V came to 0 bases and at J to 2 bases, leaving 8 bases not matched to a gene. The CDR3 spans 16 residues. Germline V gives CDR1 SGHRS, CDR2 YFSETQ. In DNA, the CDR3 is TGCGCCAGCAGCTTGGACGGACTAGTCCTGACCTACGAGCAGTACTTC. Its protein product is CASSLDGLVLTYEQYF. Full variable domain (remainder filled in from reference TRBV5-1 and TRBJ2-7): KAGVTQTPRYLIKTRGQQVTLSCSPISGHRSVSWYQQTPGQGLQFLFEYFSETQRNKGNFPGRFSGRQFSNSRSEMNVSTLELGDSALYLCASSLDGLVLTYEQYFGPGTRLTVT.

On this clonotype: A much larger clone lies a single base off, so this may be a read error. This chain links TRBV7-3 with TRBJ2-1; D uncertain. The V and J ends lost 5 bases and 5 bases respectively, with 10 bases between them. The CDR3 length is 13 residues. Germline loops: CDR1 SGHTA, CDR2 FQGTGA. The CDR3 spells CASSPRDDNEQFF. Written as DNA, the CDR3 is TGTGCCAGCAGCCCTAGAGACGACAATGAGCAGTTCTTC.

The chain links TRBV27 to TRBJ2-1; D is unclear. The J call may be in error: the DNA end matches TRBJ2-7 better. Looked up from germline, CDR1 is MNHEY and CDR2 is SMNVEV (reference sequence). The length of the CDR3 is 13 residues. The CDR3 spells CASRYSSYNEQYF. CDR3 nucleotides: TGTGCCAGCAGGTATAGCAGTTACAATGAGCAGTACTTC.